One sample yielded the 13 T cell receptor beta chains listed below, sequenced in a study of early T cells in non-severe SARS-CoV-2 infection. In TCRdb, the 5' RACE reads were re-called with MiXCR into one record per CDR3 protein. The sample holds some 40,000 distinct CDR3 sequences, 9% to 15% seen once. Sequenced input: whole blood. The receptors were gathered from an adult who was a healthcare worker with PCR-confirmed SARS-CoV-2 infection or an uninfected control (not recorded which).

Concerning this clonotype: A much larger clone sits a single nucleotide away, making a read error possible. The CDR3 sequence is CASSFLAGGERTQYF. As DNA, the CDR3 is TGCGCCAGCAGCTTCCTAGCGGGAGGTGAGAGGACCCAGTACTTC. This sequence joins TRBV5-1 and TRBJ2-5, with TRBD2 identical over 11 bases. Germline V gene lookup returns CDR1 SGHRS and CDR2 YFSETQ. There are 15 residues in the CDR3. V was pared by 2 bases and J by 7 bases, with 7 bases of the junction left unmatched. Full variable domain (missing parts from reference TRBV5-1 and TRBJ2-5): KAGVTQTPRYLIKTRGQQVTLSCSPISGHRSVSWYQQTPGQGLQFLFEYFSETQRNKGNFPGRFSGRQFSNSRSEMNVSTLELGDSALYLCASSFLAGGERTQYFGPGTRLLVL.

This clonotype was seen more than once but under ten times. The V and J genes are TRBV19 and TRBJ1-2; D is undetermined. The CDR3 contains 13 residues. Trimming shortened V by 3 bases and J by 5 bases, and 10 bases separated the two germline ends. The germline V gene has CDR1 LNHDA and CDR2 SQIVND (reference sequence). In DNA, the CDR3 is TGTGCCAGTAGTATCCTGACCGAGTATGGCTACACCTTC. This codes for CASSILTEYGYTF.

This clonotype was recorded at least ten times. The chain is built from TRBV9 and TRBJ1-5; 7 bases fit TRBD1. The CDR3 consists of 15 residues. Trimming cost V 3 bases and J 4 bases; bases outside gene matches: 7. Germline V gene sequence: CDR1 SGDLS, CDR2 YYNGEE. The CDR3 sequence: CASSETGLANQPQHF. CDR3 DNA: TGTGCCAGCAGCGAGACAGGGCTAGCAAATCAGCCCCAGCATTTT.

This clonotype has a count of ten or more. The chain is built from TRBV28 and TRBJ1-5, with a tentative D call TRBD1 (5 bases). V was clipped by 7 bases and J by 7 bases, with 14 bases between them. Germline loops: CDR1 MDHEN, CDR2 SYDVKM. This CDR3 is 13 amino acids long. The CDR3 region has the DNA TGTGCCAGCACGGGTCCAGGGAAACAGCCCCAGCATTTT. Residues: CASTGPGKQPQHF.

This clonotype was seen many times. This chain connects TRBV5-1 to TRBJ1-1; 7 bases are shared with TRBD1. The CDR3 runs 13 residues. Germline V lookup: CDR1 SGHRS, CDR2 YFSETQ. The junction had 4 bases not matched to a gene; V was cut back by 7 bases and J by 1 base. The DNA for the CDR3 is TGCGCCAGCTCGACAGGGTCGAACACTGAAGCTTTCTTT. This codes for CASSTGSNTEAFF.

In its sample, this clonotype was seen many times. V gene TRBV7-6 combines with J gene TRBJ2-2, with a possible D match to TRBD2 (6 bases). CDR1 is SGHVS, CDR2 FNYEAQ, per germline. Trimming left V 5 bases short and J 3 bases short, with 22 bases between. The CDR3 length is 18 residues. The CDR3 here is CASSQRDLEPQYTGELFF. CDR3 DNA: TGTGCCAGCAGCCAACGGGACTTGGAGCCTCAATACACCGGGGAGCTGTTTTTT.

This clonotype was seen more than once but under ten times. The chain carries TRBV7-2 and TRBJ2-5, with unresolved D. The CDR3 covers 12 residues. Germline V gives CDR1 SGHTA, CDR2 FQGNSA. V lost 5 bases, J lost 5 bases, and 9 bases lay in between. For the CDR3, the DNA is TGTGCCAGCAGCGTACAACTGGAGACCCAGTACTTC. Translated, it gives CASSVQLETQYF.

At least ten counts were recorded for this clonotype. This rearrangement joins TRBV11-2 to TRBJ1-1; D gene uncertain. The V gene lost 2 bases and the J gene lost 10 bases, with 8 bases spanning the gap. The CDR3 contains 11 residues. Germline V gives CDR1 SGHAT, CDR2 FQNNGV. In nucleotides, the CDR3 is TGTGCCAGCAGCTTACGGCTGGGAGCTTTCTTT. Translated, it gives CASSLRLGAFF.

Many counts were recorded for this clonotype. The chain links TRBV6-6 to TRBJ1-5; D ambiguous. Trimming left V 0 bases short and J 11 bases short, with 14 bases between. Germline-derived CDR1 and CDR2 are MNHNY and SVGAGI (reference sequence). This CDR3 has 14 residues. CDR3: CASSYSGSPLSQHF. The CDR3, as DNA: TGTGCCAGCAGTTACTCTGGTAGTCCTTTGTCCCAGCATTTT.

This clonotype was recorded a few times. The V and J genes are TRBV7-6 and TRBJ2-7; D gene uncertain. The length of the CDR3 is 15 residues. Germline CDR1 SGHVS, CDR2 FNYEAQ. The V end lost 5 bases, the J end lost 3 bases, and 17 bases lay between the germline ends. In nucleotides, the CDR3 is TGTGCCAGCAGCCTCTCAGGCGGAGCTTACTACGAGCAGTACTTC. Its translation is CASSLSGGAYYEQYF. The complete variable domain, with remaining parts taken from reference TRBV7-6 and TRBJ2-7, reads GAGVSQSPRYKVTKRGQDVALRCDPISGHVSLYWYRQALGQGPEFLTYFNYEAQQDKSGLPNDRFSAERPEGSISTLTIQRTEQRDSAMYRCASSLSGGAYYEQYFGPGTRLTVT.

This clonotype appeared a few times. V usage is TRBV5-1 and J usage is TRBJ2-5; 11 bases are a match to TRBD2. Looked up from germline, CDR1 is SGHRS and CDR2 is YFSETQ. The CDR3 runs 14 residues. After removal of 2 bases from V and 4 bases from J, the junction contained 1 base not matched to a gene. CDR3: CASSFGTSGETQYF. CDR3 nucleotides: TGCGCCAGCAGCTTTGGGACTAGCGGAGAGACCCAGTACTTC.

The rearrangement joins TRBV6-6 to TRBJ1-3, with D unresolved. The V end was cut by 2 bases, the J end by 0 bases, with 11 bases between. The CDR3 extends over 16 amino acids. Germline loops: CDR1 MNHNY, CDR2 SVGAGI (reference sequence). The CDR3 reads CASSYTGPHSGNTIYF. The CDR3 DNA is TGTGCCAGCAGTTACACCGGGCCTCACTCTGGAAACACCATATATTTT.

This clonotype was seen a few times. The chain combines TRBV14 with TRBJ2-3, with 11 bases that match TRBD2. In germline, CDR1 is SGHDN, CDR2 FVKESK. J gave up 2 bases and V 7 bases, and 5 bases lay outside the gene matches. The CDR3 loop spans 15 amino acids. This CDR3 is CASTRTSGSTDTQYF. CDR3 bases: TGTGCCAGCACCAGGACTAGCGGGTCCACAGATACGCAGTATTTT.